Sequencing of this T cell receptor (beta chain) was carried out in a study of metastatic and nonmetastatic thyroid tumors. Study-wide background: Repertoire comparisons spanned blood and tumor or nodule tissue from malignant and benign thyroid patients.

Germline V gene lookup returns CDR1 KGHDR and CDR2 SFDVKD. The CDR3 contains 15 residues. V lost 3 bases, J lost 2 bases, and 2 bases stayed unmatched. This clone was seen many times. Its antigen is not identified. Authors' analysis steps: The study took CDR3 differences across clinicopathological groups and made a distant-metastasis classifier for papillary thyroid cancer from them. MiXCR was used by TCRdb to re-call the PCR reads. The V and J calls reflect TCRdb's pipeline rather than the authors' work. Found here are approximately 37,000 clones, about a sixth of them singletons; the top ten hold 3.8%. Study findings and constraints: When malignant thyroid tumors were compared with benign nodules, TCR beta diversity was reportedly significantly higher in the malignant tumors. This held in both blood and tumor samples.

Each patient came to thyroid surgery without any prior treatment (of any kind). Sequences were obtained from blood. The sequence came from a female donor with papillary thyroid cancer or a benign thyroid nodule (not recorded which). Some clones in this sample may be carry-over from other donors' samples. The V and J genes are TRBV24-1 and TRBJ2-7; 11 bases match TRBD1. The CDR3: CATSDPGQGAYEQYF. CDR3 DNA sequence: TGTGCCACCAGTGATCCGGGACAGGGGGCCTACGAGCAGTACTTC.